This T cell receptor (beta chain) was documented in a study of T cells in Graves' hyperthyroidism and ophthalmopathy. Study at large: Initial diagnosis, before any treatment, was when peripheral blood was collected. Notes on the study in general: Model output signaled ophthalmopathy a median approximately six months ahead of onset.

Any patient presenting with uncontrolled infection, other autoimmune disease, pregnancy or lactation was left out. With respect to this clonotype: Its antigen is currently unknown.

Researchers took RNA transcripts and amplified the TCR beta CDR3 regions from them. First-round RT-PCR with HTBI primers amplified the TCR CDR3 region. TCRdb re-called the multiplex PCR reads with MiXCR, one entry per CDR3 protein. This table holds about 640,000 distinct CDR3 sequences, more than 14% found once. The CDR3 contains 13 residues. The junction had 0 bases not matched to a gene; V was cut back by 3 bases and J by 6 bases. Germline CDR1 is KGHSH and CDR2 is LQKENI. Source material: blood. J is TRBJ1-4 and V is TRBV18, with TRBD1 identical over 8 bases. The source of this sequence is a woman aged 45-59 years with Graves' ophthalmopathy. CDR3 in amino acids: CASSPGQDEKLFF. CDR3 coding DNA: TGTGCCAGCTCACCGGGACAGGATGAAAAACTGTTTTTT.